This is a list of T cell receptor beta chains from one sample in a study of shared clonotypes between healthy human individuals. Clones were read by immunoSEQ multiplex PCR, and TCRdb kept only the in-frame ones, dropping some. This sample yields approximately 530,000 clones, of which almost 97% are seen a single time; 0.06% belongs to the top ten. Specimen: naive CD4+ T cells sorted from blood. The receptors here all came from a woman aged 25 to 45 in good health. The CDR3 runs from the conserved cysteine through the conserved F or W. The D gene is left open where the match is weak. Clone size is not always given. Where it is, it says once, few, many or a class for expanded clones.

size	D	V	J	CDR3	DNA
.	.	TRBV21-1	TRBJ1-1	CASSKKGVGGRFSDTEAFF	TGTGCCAGCAGCAAGAAAGGCGTCGGGGGGCGTTTCTCGGACACTGAAGCTTTCTTT
once	.	TRBV2	TRBJ1-1	CASSEGPWGGNTEAFF	TGTGCCAGCAGCGAAGGACCCTGGGGGGGTAACACTGAAGCTTTCTTT
.	.	TRBV5-1	TRBJ2-1	CASSLGTGYNEQFF	TGCGCCAGCAGCTTAGGGACTGGATACAATGAGCAGTTCTTC
.	TRBD2	TRBV6-5	TRBJ2-7	CASSRGTSGNYEQYF	TGTGCCAGCAGTCGGGGGACTAGCGGAAACTACGAGCAGTACTTC
.	TRBD1	TRBV29-1	TRBJ2-1	CSVGSGTGGLNEQFF	TGCAGCGTGGGTTCCGGGACAGGGGGCCTCAATGAGCAGTTCTTC
.	.	TRBV7-8	TRBJ1-5	CASSFGLGDQPQHF	TGTGCCAGCAGCTTCGGCCTAGGCGATCAGCCCCAGCATTTT
.	.	TRBV15	TRBJ2-1	CATSRGEVGVEFF	TGTGCCACCAGCAGAGGGGAGGTAGGGGTGGAGTTCTTC
once	.	TRBV7-2	TRBJ2-7	CASSSGGAFYEQYF	TGTGCCAGCAGCTCAGGGGGGGCTTTCTACGAGCAGTACTTC
.	TRBD1	TRBV7-9	TRBJ1-2	CASSLGKGADGYTF	TGTGCCAGCAGCTTAGGAAAGGGGGCGGATGGCTACACCTTC
.	TRBD2	TRBV5-1	TRBJ2-3	CASSSDSGPDTQYF	TGCGCCAGCAGCTCGGATAGCGGGCCAGATACGCAGTATTTT
once	.	TRBV30	TRBJ1-1	CAWHRGSTEAFF	TGTGCCTGGCACCGGGGTAGCACTGAAGCTTTCTTT
.	.	TRBV5-8	TRBJ2-7	CASSLATGLAYEQYF	TGTGCCAGCAGCTTGGCTACAGGGTTGGCGTACGAGCAGTACTTC
.	.	TRBV28	TRBJ2-7	CASRDDVSNSYEQYF	TGTGCCAGCAGGGATGACGTGTCCAACTCCTACGAGCAGTACTTC
.	.	TRBV28	TRBJ1-2	CASKGDPGATSIQGYTF	TGTGCCAGCAAGGGGGATCCGGGGGCGACTTCTATTCAGGGCTACACCTTC
.	.	TRBV28	TRBJ1-2	CASSLSGTNYGYTF	TGTGCCAGCAGTTTATCAGGGACCAACTATGGCTACACCTTC
.	TRBD2	TRBV6-1	TRBJ2-7	CASRVTSGSWDEQYF	TGTGCCAGCAGAGTGACTAGCGGGAGCTGGGACGAGCAGTACTTC
.	.	TRBV18	TRBJ2-5	CASSPFETQYF	TGTGCCAGCTCACCATTTGAGACCCAGTACTTC
.	.	TRBV18	TRBJ2-2	CASSPWQGNTGELFF	TGTGCCAGCTCACCATGGCAGGGAAACACCGGGGAGCTGTTTTTT